This TCR beta chain appears in the sequencing data of a study of PD-1 blockade in classical Hodgkin lymphoma. Study-wide results and caveats: TCR diversity at baseline was reported to be reduced in newly diagnosed patients relative to healthy donors. Complete responders matched newly diagnosed patients in baseline diversity. Why the repertoires differ is still unclear, perhaps disease activity or prior therapy.

In germline, CDR1 is PRHDT, CDR2 FYEKMQ (reference sequence). V shed 5 bases, J shed 4 bases, and the junction held 6 bases outside the gene matches. This CDR3 contains 15 residues. As regards this clone: What it binds is unknown.

The patients all showed relapse after autologous stem cell transplantation, while their brentuximab vedotin exposure varied. Patients had relapsed/refractory classical Hodgkin lymphoma with complete response, partial response or progressive disease as best response. Some clones are missing from TCRdb's copy, which holds only in-frame ones; the method was immunoSEQ multiplex PCR. Found here are approximately 13,000 clones, 92% of them singletons; the top ten hold more than 20%. The source material was peripheral blood mononuclear cells (PBMCs), sampled at baseline. This TCR was recovered from a human donor with classical Hodgkin lymphoma. The genes are TRBV13 and TRBJ2-5; 11 positions match TRBD1. In DNA, the CDR3 is TGTGCCAGCAGCCCCTCGGACAGGGGGCGAGAGACCCAGTACTTC. It encodes CASSPSDRGRETQYF.